Below, one T cell receptor beta chain is given with its context. Its antigen is currently unknown. Germline V gives CDR1 MNHNY, CDR2 SVGAGI (reference sequence). V was cut by 8 bases and J by 7 bases, with 6 bases left in between. The CDR3 sequence is 10 residues long. Alpha and beta libraries were amplified separately from the second PCR onward. CMV status came from CD4+ T cell IFNgamma after overnight CMV lysate stimulation of fresh PBMCs. This record comes from a study of naive and memory T cell subsets. Study-wide results and caveats: Over 90% of naive TCR sequences appeared only once after error correction, unlike memory subsets.

Both TRBC1 and TRBC2 were covered by a beta constant-region primer of two equimolar oligonucleotides. A 12-nucleotide UMI and the SP2 primer were added to the cDNA 3' end by oligonucleotide ligation. TCRdb re-derived calls from the UMI-ligation and nested PCR reads in MiXCR, one entry per CDR3 protein. The sample has about 85,000 distinct CDR3 sequences, roughly 14% seen once. This clonotype was obtained from a human donor in good health. The sequencing input was central memory CD4+ T cells from blood. J is TRBJ2-1 and V is TRBV6-6; no definite D call. The DNA for the CDR3 is TGTGCCAGCCGATCGAATGAGCAGTTCTTC. It is translated as CASRSNEQFF.